These 32 T cell receptor beta chains were sequenced from one sample in a study of shared clonotypes between healthy human individuals (dated by TCRdb to 2018 to 2020). To prepare the library, the immunoSEQ multiplex PCR assay was applied. TCRdb mirrors the immuneACCESS table, restricted to in-frame sequences. Some clones are absent from its copies; in checked studies, under half trace to an unresolved V gene, and the reason for the others is unknown. The sample profile shows roughly 2,000,000 clones; approximately 94% of them were found once. 0.9% to 1.5% of the sample comes from the top ten. CD8 naive samples were CD45RO-negative cells positively selected for CCR7, giving a CD45RA+CCR7+ population that excluded TemRA cells. Sequenced material: naive CD8+ T cells sorted from blood. What this sample's cell subset or site label stands for: CD45RA+CCR7+. The receptors originated from a man aged 18-30 years in good health.

The J gene is TRBJ2-5, the V gene TRBV10-3; TRBD1 is a possible D gene (6 bases). CDR1 ENHRY and CDR2 SYGVKD come from the germline V gene. V shed 3 bases and J shed 7 bases, with 15 bases lying between them. CDR3 size: 14 residues. CDR3 region: CAISDTGQWGTQYF. The CDR3, as DNA: TGTGCCATCAGTGATACGGGACAATGGGGGACCCAGTACTTC.

This chain connects TRBV14 to TRBJ2-5; a weak D match, TRBD1 (6 bases). CDR1 and CDR2 from the germline V gene are SGHDN and FVKESK. The CDR3 loop spans 15 amino acids. Trimming cost V 4 bases and J 3 bases, with 15 bases left between them. The CDR3 nucleotides read TGTGCCAGCAGCCTTATTCCGGGACACAAAGAGACCCAGTACTTC. Protein product: CASSLIPGHKETQYF.

The chain uses TRBV29-1 and TRBJ1-2; D remains ambiguous. The CDR3 has 13 residues. The ends were cut back, 2 bases at V and 0 bases at J, with 7 bases in the middle. Per the germline V gene, CDR1 is SQVTM and CDR2 is ANQGSEA. For the CDR3, the DNA is TGCAGCGTTGAACGAGGTACTAACTATGGCTACACCTTC. Amino acid sequence: CSVERGTNYGYTF.

This clone appeared a single time. The rearrangement joins TRBV4-1 to TRBJ2-1; 7 nucleotides match TRBD2. Germline lookup yields CDR1 MGHRA and CDR2 YSYEKL. Trimming at V came to 0 bases and at J to 10 bases, leaving 9 bases not matched to a gene. This CDR3 is built from 15 residues. CDR3 loop: CASSQDWVAGEEQFF. CDR3 DNA: TGCGCCAGCAGCCAAGATTGGGTAGCGGGTGAAGAGCAGTTCTTC.

This chain connects TRBV2 to TRBJ1-1; D not resolved. The V end was cut by 11 bases, the J end by 5 bases, with 18 bases between. This CDR3 spans 13 amino acids. Germline values: CDR1 SNHLY, CDR2 FYNNEI. CDR3: CAAITDPGTEAFF. CDR3 DNA: TGTGCCGCCATAACCGACCCGGGGACTGAAGCTTTCTTT.

This chain joins TRBV9 and TRBJ2-3, with 14 bases aligning to TRBD2. J was trimmed by 2 bases and V by 3 bases; bases with no gene match: 5. Germline values: CDR1 SGDLS, CDR2 YYNGEE. This CDR3 contains 17 residues. CDR3 amino acids: CASSGGLAGVPTDTQYF. In nucleotides, the CDR3 is TGTGCCAGCAGCGGGGGACTAGCGGGAGTTCCCACAGATACGCAGTATTTT.

Comments on this clone: The same CDR3 can be traced to other DNA sequences in this sample. This chain links TRBV30 with TRBJ2-3, with TRBD2 identical over 8 bases. The germline CDR1 and CDR2 sequences are GTSNPN and SVGIG (reference sequence). With V trimmed by 0 bases and J by 4 bases, 0 bases remained unmatched. The CDR3 is 13 amino acids. CDR3 amino acids: CAWSVLAADTQYF. CDR3 in DNA: TGTGCCTGGAGTGTACTAGCGGCAGATACGCAGTATTTT.

The chain combines TRBV27 with TRBJ2-7, with D tentatively TRBD1 (5 bases). The CDR3 loop spans 15 amino acids. Germline values: CDR1 MNHEY, CDR2 SMNVEV (reference sequence). Trimming left V 8 bases short and J 3 bases short, with 20 bases between. The CDR3 bases are TGTGCCAGCTCTTTAGACAGCCAATCGATCTACGAGCAGTACTTC. Its translation: CASSLDSQSIYEQYF.

The chain has TRBV10-2 and TRBJ1-1; D not certain. Germline values: CDR1 WSHSY, CDR2 SAAADI. V lost 0 bases and J lost 3, with 8 bases in between. The length of the CDR3 is 14 residues. CDR3 sequence: CASSESTVDTEAFF. The CDR3 DNA reads as TGCGCCAGCAGTGAGTCGACGGTAGACACTGAAGCTTTCTTT.

V usage is TRBV15 and J usage is TRBJ2-7, with no clear D. Germline V gene lookup returns CDR1 LNHNV and CDR2 YYDKDF (reference sequence). There are 14 residues in the CDR3. Trimming left V 4 bases short and J 7 bases short, with 17 bases between. Written as DNA, the CDR3 is TGTGCCACCAGCAAGGTGGCAGGTTCTTTAGAGCAGTACTTC. Translation: CATSKVAGSLEQYF.

The J gene is TRBJ2-7, the V gene TRBV5-6, with D possibly matching TRBD1 (5 bases). This CDR3 comprises 15 residues. Between the trimmed V and J ends, which lost 0 bases and 2 bases, there was a span of 12 bases. Germline CDR1 reads SGHDT; CDR2 reads YYEEEE. CDR3 residues: CASSLADSTPYEQYF. The DNA of the CDR3 is TGTGCCAGCAGCTTGGCCGACAGTACTCCCTACGAGCAGTACTTC.

J is TRBJ1-2 and V is TRBV4-3, with no clear D. The germline CDR1 and CDR2 sequences are LGHNA and YSLEER. Trimming left V 2 bases short and J 4 bases short, with 20 bases between. The CDR3 is 17 residues long. The CDR3 loop is CASSQSLALGRSYGYTF. The CDR3 nucleotides are TGCGCCAGCAGCCAATCTTTAGCATTGGGCAGAAGCTATGGCTACACCTTC.

The chain couples TRBV5-4 to TRBJ2-7; perhaps TRBD1 as D (6 bases). CDR1 is SGHNT, CDR2 YYREEE, per germline (reference sequence). The CDR3 covers 15 residues. The V gene lost 5 bases and the J gene lost 7 bases, with 22 bases spanning the gap. CDR3 coding DNA: TGTGCCAGCAGGTCCTGGGACAACACCGGCCGGGAGCAGTACTTC. Its protein product is CASRSWDNTGREQYF. Full variable domain (remainder filled in from reference TRBV5-4 and TRBJ2-7): ETGVTQSPTHLIKTRGQQVTLRCSSQSGHNTVSWYQQALGQGPQFIFQYYREEENGRGNFPPRFSGLQFPNYSSELNVNALELDDSALYLCASRSWDNTGREQYFGPGTRLTVT.

The chain recombines TRBV4-3 with TRBJ1-6, with TRBD1 identical over 10 bases. Germline V CDR1 and CDR2: LGHNA, YSLEER. This CDR3 is 16 amino acids long. V gave up 4 bases and J gave up 7 bases; unmatched junction bases: 7. The CDR3 nucleotides read TGCGCCAGCAGCCGGGAACCGGGACAGGGGAATTCACCCCTCCACTTT. Amino acids: CASSREPGQGNSPLHF.

The genes are TRBV27 and TRBJ2-7; possible D gene TRBD1, 6 bases. The length of the CDR3 is 11 residues. V dropped 10 bases and J dropped 5 bases, with 12 bases sitting between them. Per germline, CDR1 MNHEY and CDR2 SMNVEV (reference sequence). CDR3 sequence reads: CATLQGDEQYF. The CDR3 nucleotides are TGTGCCACCTTACAGGGTGACGAGCAGTACTTC.

This chain uses TRBV9 with TRBJ1-2; TRBD1 aligns across 7 bases. This CDR3 has 14 amino acids. Germline V gives CDR1 SGDLS, CDR2 YYNGEE. V was pared by 0 bases and J by 4 bases, with 3 bases of the junction left unmatched. The CDR3 DNA sequence: TGTGCCAGCAGCGTAGAGGCAGGGGGCTATGGCTACACCTTC. Encoded protein: CASSVEAGGYGYTF.

This clone was seen only a few times. The chain employs TRBV5-4 and TRBJ2-7; a possible D gene is TRBD2 (5 bases). The ends were cut back, 2 bases at V and 2 bases at J, with 11 bases in the middle. This CDR3 is 14 amino acids long. Germline V gene sequence: CDR1 SGHNT, CDR2 YYREEE (reference sequence). The CDR3 reads CASSFSDYPYEQYF. The CDR3, as DNA: TGTGCCAGCAGCTTCTCTGACTATCCCTACGAGCAGTACTTC.

CDR3 in DNA: TGTGCCAGCAGTATTAACCCAGGGGATTCACCCCTCCACTTT. This gives the protein CASSINPGDSPLHF. J is TRBJ1-6 and V is TRBV27, with D maybe TRBD1 (6 bases). Germline CDR1 and CDR2: MNHEY and SMNVEV (reference sequence). The CDR3 is made up of 14 amino acids. With 5 bases removed from V and 8 bases from J, the gap between germline ends came to 13 bases.

The genes are TRBV10-1 and TRBJ2-5; D not resolved. Germline assignment: CDR1 WNHNN and CDR2 SYGVQD (reference sequence). There are 13 residues in the CDR3. Trimming removed 0 bases from V and 5 bases from J, with 7 bases in between. Here the CDR3 reads CASSESFSETQYF. The CDR3 bases are TGCGCCAGCAGTGAGTCGTTTAGCGAGACCCAGTACTTC.

As for this clone: Other nucleotide sequences from this sample produce the same CDR3. The rearrangement uses TRBV27 and TRBJ1-4; unclear D gene. The CDR3 is 14 amino acids. CDR1 is MNHEY and CDR2 is SMNVEV in the germline V gene (reference sequence). The V end was cut by 3 bases, the J end by 3 bases, with 8 bases between. CDR3 sequence reads: CASSFGGANEKLFF. The CDR3 nucleotides read TGTGCCAGCAGTTTTGGTGGGGCTAATGAAAAACTGTTTTTT.

In this sample, this clone turned up once. The chain joins TRBV5-4 to TRBJ1-6, with D perhaps TRBD1 (5 bases). Trimming pared 0 bases from V and 9 bases from J, leaving 16 bases between. Germline V lookup: CDR1 SGHNT, CDR2 YYREEE (reference sequence). CDR3 length: 16 residues. The CDR3 spells CASSLGGVIGVSPLHF. DNA for the CDR3: TGTGCCAGCAGCTTGGGGGGGGTTATAGGAGTTTCACCCCTCCACTTT.

The J gene is TRBJ2-4, the V gene TRBV30; D may be TRBD1 (6 bases). The germline gives CDR1 GTSNPN, CDR2 SVGIG (reference sequence). V was trimmed by 0 bases and J by 4 bases, leaving 13 bases between them. This CDR3 comprises 15 residues. This CDR3 reads CAWSVEIGQKNIQYF. The CDR3 DNA follows: TGTGCCTGGAGTGTTGAAATTGGACAGAAAAACATTCAGTACTTC.

The chain links TRBV5-4 to TRBJ2-1; 9 bases fit TRBD2. CDR3 length: 16 residues. V was clipped by 0 bases and J by 3 bases; unmatched bases: 4. Germline CDR1 SGHNT, CDR2 YYREEE (reference sequence). The DNA for the CDR3 is TGTGCCAGCAGCTTGGTAGCGGGGGTCATCTACAATGAGCAGTTCTTC. It translates to CASSLVAGVIYNEQFF.

This clone was detected only once. Other DNA sequences in this specimen translate into the identical CDR3. The V gene is TRBV7-8, the J gene TRBJ2-2; D uncertain. Germline V gene data show CDR1 as SGHVS and CDR2 as FQNEAQ. The CDR3 consists of 12 residues. V gave up 1 base and J gave up 6 bases, with 3 bases separating them. CDR3 loop: CASSLGPGELFF. CDR3 nucleotide sequence: TGTGCCAGCAGCTTAGGTCCCGGGGAGCTGTTTTTT.

The chain couples TRBV5-4 to TRBJ1-1; TRBD1 matches at 11 bases. The V segment lost 5 bases and the J segment 3 bases; nucleotides outside the gene matches: 12. Germline V gene sequence: CDR1 SGHNT, CDR2 YYREEE (reference sequence). The CDR3 spans 17 residues. CDR3 in DNA: TGTGCCAGCAGAGCGGGGACAGGGGGTTTCGGCGACACTGAAGCTTTCTTT. Translating gives CASRAGTGGFGDTEAFF.

The J gene is TRBJ1-3, the V gene TRBV7-9, with TRBD1 identical over 8 bases. The CDR3 is made up of 18 amino acids. Trimming took 1 base from V and 0 from J; bases not matched to a gene: 8. Germline CDR1 SEHNR, CDR2 FQNEAQ (reference sequence). The CDR3 protein is CASSLVPAGGHSGNTIYF. DNA of the CDR3: TGTGCCAGCAGCTTAGTACCGGCAGGGGGCCACTCTGGAAACACCATATATTTT.

The V and J genes are TRBV6-6 and TRBJ2-4; TRBD1 is a possible D gene (6 bases). The CDR3 has 16 residues. The germline gives CDR1 MNHNY, CDR2 SVGAGI (reference sequence). Trimming took 7 bases from V and 0 from J, leaving 16 bases between them. The DNA of the CDR3 is TGTGCCAGCAATAACAGGGACGTTTTAGCCAAAAACATTCAGTACTTC. Its protein is CASNNRDVLAKNIQYF.

The chain recombines TRBV28 with TRBJ2-3; D is unresolved. Between the trimmed V and J ends, which lost 1 base and 2 bases, there was a span of 19 bases. The length of the CDR3 is 18 residues. The germline V gene encodes CDR1 MDHEN and CDR2 SYDVKM. The CDR3 loop reads CASSLSRLAVIPTDTQYF. As DNA, the CDR3 is TGTGCCAGCAGTTTATCCCGATTGGCAGTTATCCCCACAGATACGCAGTATTTT.

The rearrangement links TRBV9 to TRBJ1-2; TRBD1 might be the D (5 bases). V lost 4 bases and J lost 6, with 16 bases in between. In germline, CDR1 is SGDLS, CDR2 YYNGEE. The CDR3 loop spans 14 amino acids. The CDR3 DNA follows: TGTGCCAGCAGCCAGGGAGAGGCCGGCGATGGCTACACCTTC. This gives the protein CASSQGEAGDGYTF.

The chain is built from TRBV7-8 and TRBJ1-4; D is perhaps TRBD1 (6 bases). V lost 5 bases, J lost 4 bases, and 17 bases lay in between. This CDR3 comprises 16 residues. The germline V gene encodes CDR1 SGHVS and CDR2 FQNEAQ. The CDR3 sequence is CASSPPGAGLNEKLFF. CDR3 coding DNA: TGTGCCAGCAGCCCACCAGGGGCAGGCCTTAATGAAAAACTGTTTTTT.

The chain carries TRBV19 and TRBJ2-7; 10 bases agree with TRBD1. CDR3 length: 15 residues. Trimming removed 6 bases from V and 1 base from J; junction bases left unmatched: 6. Germline CDR1 reads LNHDA; CDR2 reads SQIVND (reference sequence). DNA of the CDR3: TGTGCCAGTAGAGGGACAGGGGAAGGTTCCTACGAGCAGTACTTC. This sequence encodes CASRGTGEGSYEQYF.

The rearrangement uses TRBV4-1 and TRBJ2-5, with D possibly TRBD1 on 8 matching bases. Germline values: CDR1 MGHRA, CDR2 YSYEKL. This CDR3 region has 15 residues. V was cut by 0 bases and J by 4 bases, with 12 bases left in between. Here the CDR3 DNA reads TGCGCCAGCAGCCAAGAAACAGGGGGGGGAGAGACCCAGTACTTC. This translates into CASSQETGGGETQYF.